In its sample, the clone carrying this T cell receptor beta chain was seen a few times. CDR1 and CDR2 (germline): SQVTM, ANQGSEA. V dropped 0 bases and J dropped 4 bases, with 4 bases sitting between them. The CDR3 consists of 13 residues. The sample is drawn from a study of CD8+ T cells in alopecia areata. Isolated RNA was reverse transcribed into cDNA used as the sequencing template. This table comes from immunoSEQ multiplex PCR, and its TCRdb copy is limited to in-frame clones, with some not included. The sample yields under 300,000 clones, 65% to 70% seen once. The V gene is TRBV29-1, the J gene TRBJ2-6, with D unresolved. The sample here was CD4+ T cells sorted from blood, taken at week 0. The TCR was taken from a human donor with alopecia areata. CDR3 loop: CSVEESGANVLTF. The CDR3 coding sequence is TGCAGCGTTGAAGAGTCCGGGGCCAACGTCCTGACTTTC. Variable domain in full (rest from reference TRBV29-1 and TRBJ2-6): SAVISQKPSRDICQRGTSLTIQCQVDSQVTMMFWYRQQPGQSLTLIATANQGSEATYESGFVIDKFPISRPNLTFSTLTVSNMSPEDSSIYLCSVEESGANVLTFGAGSRLTVL.